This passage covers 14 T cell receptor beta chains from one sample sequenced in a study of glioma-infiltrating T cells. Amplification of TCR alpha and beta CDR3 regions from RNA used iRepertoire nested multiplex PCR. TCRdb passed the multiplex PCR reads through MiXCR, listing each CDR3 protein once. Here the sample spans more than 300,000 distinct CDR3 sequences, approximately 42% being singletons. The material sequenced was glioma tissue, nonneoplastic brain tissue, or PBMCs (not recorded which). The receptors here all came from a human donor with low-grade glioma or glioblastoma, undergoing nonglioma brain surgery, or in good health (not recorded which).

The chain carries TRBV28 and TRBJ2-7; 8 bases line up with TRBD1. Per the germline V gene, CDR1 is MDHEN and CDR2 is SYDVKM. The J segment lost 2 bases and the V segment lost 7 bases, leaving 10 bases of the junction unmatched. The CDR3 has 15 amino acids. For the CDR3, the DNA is TGTGCCAGCATACTGGACAGGGCTTACGCCTACGAGCAGTACTTC. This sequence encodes CASILDRAYAYEQYF.

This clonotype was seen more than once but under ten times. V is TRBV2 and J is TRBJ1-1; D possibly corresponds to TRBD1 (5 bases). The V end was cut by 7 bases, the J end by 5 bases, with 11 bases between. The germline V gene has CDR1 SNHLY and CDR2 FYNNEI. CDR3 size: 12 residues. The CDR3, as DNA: TGTGCCAGCAACAGGATCGGAACTGAAGCTTTCTTT. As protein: CASNRIGTEAFF.

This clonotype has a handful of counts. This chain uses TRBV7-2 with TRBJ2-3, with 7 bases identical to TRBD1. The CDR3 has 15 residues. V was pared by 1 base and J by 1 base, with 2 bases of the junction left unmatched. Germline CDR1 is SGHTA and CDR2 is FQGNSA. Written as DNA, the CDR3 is TGTGCCAGCAGCTTAGAGCAGGGGGGCACAGATACGCAGTATTTT. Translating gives CASSLEQGGTDTQYF.

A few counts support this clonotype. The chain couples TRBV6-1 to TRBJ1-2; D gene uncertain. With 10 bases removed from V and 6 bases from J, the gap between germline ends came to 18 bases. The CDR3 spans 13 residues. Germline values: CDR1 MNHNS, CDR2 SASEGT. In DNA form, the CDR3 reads TGTGCCATCGGAGCCGGGATGAGGGATGGCTACACCTTC. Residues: CAIGAGMRDGYTF.

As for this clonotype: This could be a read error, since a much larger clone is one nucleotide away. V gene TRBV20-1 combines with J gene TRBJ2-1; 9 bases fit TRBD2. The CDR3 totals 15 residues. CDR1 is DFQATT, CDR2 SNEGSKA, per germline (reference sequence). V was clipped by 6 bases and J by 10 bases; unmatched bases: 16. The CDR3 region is CSASGLAGTPYEQFF. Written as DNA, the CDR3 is TGCAGTGCCTCGGGACTAGCCGGGACCCCCTACGAGCAGTTCTTC.

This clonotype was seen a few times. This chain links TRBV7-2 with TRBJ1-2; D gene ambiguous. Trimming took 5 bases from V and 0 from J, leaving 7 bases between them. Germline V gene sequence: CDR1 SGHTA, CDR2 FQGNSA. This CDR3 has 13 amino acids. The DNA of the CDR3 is TGTGCCAGCAGCACGACATCTAACTATGGCTACACCTTC. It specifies CASSTTSNYGYTF.

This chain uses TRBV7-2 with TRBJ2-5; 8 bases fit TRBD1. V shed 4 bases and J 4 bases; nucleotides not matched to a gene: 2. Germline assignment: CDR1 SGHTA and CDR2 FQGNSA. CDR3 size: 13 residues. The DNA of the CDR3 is TGTGCCAGCAGCTCAGGGGGCCTAGAGACCCAGTACTTC. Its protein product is CASSSGGLETQYF.

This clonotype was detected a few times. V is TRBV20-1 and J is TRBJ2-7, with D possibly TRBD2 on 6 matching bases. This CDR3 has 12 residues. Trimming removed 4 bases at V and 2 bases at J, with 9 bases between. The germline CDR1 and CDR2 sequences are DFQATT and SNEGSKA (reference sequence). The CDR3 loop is CSATPGAYEQYF. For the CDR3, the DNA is TGCAGTGCTACTCCGGGGGCCTACGAGCAGTACTTC.

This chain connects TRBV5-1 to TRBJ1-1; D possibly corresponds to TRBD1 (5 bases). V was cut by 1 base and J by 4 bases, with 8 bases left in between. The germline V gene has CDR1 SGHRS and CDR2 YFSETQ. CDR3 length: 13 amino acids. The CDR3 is CASSLSGRTEAFF. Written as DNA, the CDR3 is TGCGCCAGCAGCTTGTCAGGGCGCACTGAAGCTTTCTTT. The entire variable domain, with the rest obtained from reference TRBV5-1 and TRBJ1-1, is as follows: KAGVTQTPRYLIKTRGQQVTLSCSPISGHRSVSWYQQTPGQGLQFLFEYFSETQRNKGNFPGRFSGRQFSNSRSEMNVSTLELGDSALYLCASSLSGRTEAFFGQGTRLTVV.

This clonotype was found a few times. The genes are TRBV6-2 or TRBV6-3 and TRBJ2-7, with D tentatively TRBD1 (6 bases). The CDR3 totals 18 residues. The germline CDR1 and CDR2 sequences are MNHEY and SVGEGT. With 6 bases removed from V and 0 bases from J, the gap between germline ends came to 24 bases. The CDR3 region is CASSYTIGLGASSYEQYF. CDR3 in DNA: TGTGCCAGCAGCTACACGATTGGTTTGGGGGCGAGCTCCTACGAGCAGTACTTC.

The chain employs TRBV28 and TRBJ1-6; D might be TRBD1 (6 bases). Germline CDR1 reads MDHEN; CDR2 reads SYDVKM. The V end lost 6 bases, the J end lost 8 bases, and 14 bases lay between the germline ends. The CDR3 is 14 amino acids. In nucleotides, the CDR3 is TGTGCCAGCAGCATGGGGGCAGGGTATTCACCCCTCCACTTT. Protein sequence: CASSMGAGYSPLHF. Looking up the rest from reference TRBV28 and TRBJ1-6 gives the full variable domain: DVKVTQSSRYLVKRTGEKVFLECVQDMDHENMFWYRQDPGLGLRLIYFSYDVKMKEKGDIPEGYSVSREKKERFSLILESASTNQTSMYLCASSMGAGYSPLHFGNGTRLTVT.

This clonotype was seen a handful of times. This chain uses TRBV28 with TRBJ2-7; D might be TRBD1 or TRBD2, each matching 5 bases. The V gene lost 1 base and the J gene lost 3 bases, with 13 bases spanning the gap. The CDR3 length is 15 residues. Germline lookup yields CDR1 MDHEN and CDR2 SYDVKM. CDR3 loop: CASSLLGPSGYEQYF. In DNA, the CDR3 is TGTGCCAGCAGTTTATTGGGACCCTCGGGCTACGAGCAGTACTTC.

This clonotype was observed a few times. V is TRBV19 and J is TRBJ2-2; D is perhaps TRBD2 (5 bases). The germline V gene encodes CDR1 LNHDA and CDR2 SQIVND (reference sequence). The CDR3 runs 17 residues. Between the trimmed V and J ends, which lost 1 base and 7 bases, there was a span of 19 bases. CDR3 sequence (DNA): TGTGCCAGTAGTATAGTCGGCACCCACATAGCGATCGGGGAGCTGTTTTTT. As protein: CASSIVGTHIAIGELFF.

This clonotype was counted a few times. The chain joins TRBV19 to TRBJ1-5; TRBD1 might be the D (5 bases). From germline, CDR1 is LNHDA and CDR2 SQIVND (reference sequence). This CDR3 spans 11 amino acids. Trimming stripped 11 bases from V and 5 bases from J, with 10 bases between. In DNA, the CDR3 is TGTGCCGTTGGGACTTATCAGCCCCAGCATTTT. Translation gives CAVGTYQPQHF.